This T cell receptor beta chain was documented in a study of blood T cell repertoires in COVID-19. Clones were sequenced by immunoSEQ multiplex PCR, and TCRdb holds only the in-frame ones, with some missing. The data hold 70,000 to 95,000 clones, with 80% observed a single time. This clone was observed a handful of times. Germline CDR1 is SGHTA and CDR2 is FQGTGA. Germline trimming cut 1 base from V and 9 bases from J; bases unmatched to any gene: 5. The CDR3 loop spans 15 amino acids. This chain links TRBV7-3 with TRBJ1-6; 8 bases line up with TRBD1. The clonotype originates from a human donor in a cohort sampled during active COVID-19. The source material was peripheral blood. CDR3 DNA: TGTGCCAGCAGCTTAAGTGGGACAGGCGGTTCACCCCTCCACTTT. Translating it yields CASSLSGTGGSPLHF.